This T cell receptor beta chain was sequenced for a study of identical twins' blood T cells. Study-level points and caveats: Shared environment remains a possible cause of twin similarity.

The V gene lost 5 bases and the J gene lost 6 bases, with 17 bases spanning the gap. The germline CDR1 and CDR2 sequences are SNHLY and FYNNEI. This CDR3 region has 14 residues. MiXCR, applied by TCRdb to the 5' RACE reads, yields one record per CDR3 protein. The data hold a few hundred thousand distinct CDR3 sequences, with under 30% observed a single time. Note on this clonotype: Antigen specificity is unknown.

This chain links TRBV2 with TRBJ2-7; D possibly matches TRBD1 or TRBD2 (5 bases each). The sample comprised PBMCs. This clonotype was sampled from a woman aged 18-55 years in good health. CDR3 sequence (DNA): TGTGCCAGCAGTAGGGAAGGGGACCTAAGCGAGCAGTACTTC. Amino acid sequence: CASSREGDLSEQYF. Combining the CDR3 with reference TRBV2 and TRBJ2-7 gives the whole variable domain EPEVTQTPSHQVTQMGQEVILRCVPISNHLYFYWYRQILGQKVEFLVSFYNNEISEKSEIFDDQFSVERPDGSNFTLKIRSTKLEDSAMYFCASSREGDLSEQYFGPGTRLTVT.